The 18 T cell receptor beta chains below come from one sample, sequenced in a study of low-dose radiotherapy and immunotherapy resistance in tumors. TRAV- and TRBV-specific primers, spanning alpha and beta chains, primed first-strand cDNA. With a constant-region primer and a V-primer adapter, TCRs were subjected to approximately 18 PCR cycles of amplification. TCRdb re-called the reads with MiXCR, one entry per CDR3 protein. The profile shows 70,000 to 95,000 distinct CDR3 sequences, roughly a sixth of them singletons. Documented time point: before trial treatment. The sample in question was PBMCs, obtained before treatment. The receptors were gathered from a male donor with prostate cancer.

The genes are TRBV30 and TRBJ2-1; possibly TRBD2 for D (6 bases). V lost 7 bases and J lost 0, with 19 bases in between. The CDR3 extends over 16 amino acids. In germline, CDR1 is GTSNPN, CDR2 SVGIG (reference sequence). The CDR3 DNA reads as TGTGCCTTACAAAAGGCGGGGATGAGCTCCTACAATGAGCAGTTCTTC. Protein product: CALQKAGMSSYNEQFF.

The CDR3 coding sequence is TGCAGTGCTAGAGTTGGGCAAGAGACCCAGTACTTC. As protein: CSARVGQETQYF. V gene TRBV20-1 combines with J gene TRBJ2-5; D uncertain. This CDR3 is built from 12 residues. Between the trimmed V and J ends, which lost 1 base and 2 bases, there was a span of 5 bases. The germline gives CDR1 DFQATT, CDR2 SNEGSKA (reference sequence).

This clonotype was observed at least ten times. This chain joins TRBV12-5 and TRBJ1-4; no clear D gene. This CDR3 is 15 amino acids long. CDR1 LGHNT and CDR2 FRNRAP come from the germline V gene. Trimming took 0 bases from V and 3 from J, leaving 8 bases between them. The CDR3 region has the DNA TGTGCTAGTGGTTTGGTCTTCGGGTCTAATGAAAAACTGTTTTTT. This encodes CASGLVFGSNEKLFF.

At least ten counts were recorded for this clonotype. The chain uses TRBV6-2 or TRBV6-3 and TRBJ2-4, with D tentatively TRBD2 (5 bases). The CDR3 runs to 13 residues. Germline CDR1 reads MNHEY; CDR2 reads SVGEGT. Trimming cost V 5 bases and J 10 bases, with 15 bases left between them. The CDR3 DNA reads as TGTGCCAGCAGTGCTGAGACTGAGGGAATTCAGTACTTC. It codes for CASSAETEGIQYF.

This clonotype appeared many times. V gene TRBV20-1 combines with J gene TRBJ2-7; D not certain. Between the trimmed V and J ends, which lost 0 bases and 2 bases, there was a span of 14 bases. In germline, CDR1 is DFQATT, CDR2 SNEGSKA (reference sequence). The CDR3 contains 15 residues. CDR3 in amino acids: CSARDLGGDAYEQYF. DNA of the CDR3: TGCAGTGCTAGAGATTTGGGCGGTGACGCCTACGAGCAGTACTTC.

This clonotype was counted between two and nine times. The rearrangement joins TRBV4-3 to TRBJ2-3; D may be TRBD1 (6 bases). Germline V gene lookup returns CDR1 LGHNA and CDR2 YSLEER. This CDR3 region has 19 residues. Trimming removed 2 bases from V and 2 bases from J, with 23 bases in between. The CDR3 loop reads CASSQRGLGAEGSTDTQYF. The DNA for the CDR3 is TGCGCCAGCAGCCAAAGGGGGTTGGGGGCCGAGGGGTCCACAGATACGCAGTATTTT.

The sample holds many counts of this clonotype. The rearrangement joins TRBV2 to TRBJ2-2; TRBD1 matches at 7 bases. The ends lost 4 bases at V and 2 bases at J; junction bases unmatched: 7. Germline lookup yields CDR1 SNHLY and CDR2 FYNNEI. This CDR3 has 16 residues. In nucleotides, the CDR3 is TGTGCCAGCAGTGCGACAGGGTGGTCAAACACCGGGGAGCTGTTTTTT. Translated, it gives CASSATGWSNTGELFF.

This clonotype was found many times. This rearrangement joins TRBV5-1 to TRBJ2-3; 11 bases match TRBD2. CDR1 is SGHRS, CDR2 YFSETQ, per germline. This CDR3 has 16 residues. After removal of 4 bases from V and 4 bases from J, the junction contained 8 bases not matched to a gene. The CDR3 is CASSLSGGAVADTQYF. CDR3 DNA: TGCGCCAGCAGCCTTAGCGGGGGGGCTGTGGCAGATACGCAGTATTTT. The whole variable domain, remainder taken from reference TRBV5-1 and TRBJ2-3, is KAGVTQTPRYLIKTRGQQVTLSCSPISGHRSVSWYQQTPGQGLQFLFEYFSETQRNKGNFPGRFSGRQFSNSRSEMNVSTLELGDSALYLCASSLSGGAVADTQYFGPGTRLTVL.

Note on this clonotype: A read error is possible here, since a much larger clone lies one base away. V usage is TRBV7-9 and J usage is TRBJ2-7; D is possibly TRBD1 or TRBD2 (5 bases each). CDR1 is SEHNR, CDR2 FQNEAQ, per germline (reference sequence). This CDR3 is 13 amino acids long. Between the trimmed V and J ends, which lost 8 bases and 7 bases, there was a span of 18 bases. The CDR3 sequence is CASGLRGPLEQYF. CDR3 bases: TGTGCCAGCGGCCTCCGGGGCCCTTTGGAGCAGTACTTC.

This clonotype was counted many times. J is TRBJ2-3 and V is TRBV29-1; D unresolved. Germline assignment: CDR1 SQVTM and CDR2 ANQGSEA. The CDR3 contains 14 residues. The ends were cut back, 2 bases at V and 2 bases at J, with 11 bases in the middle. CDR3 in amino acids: CSVETTEFTDTQYF. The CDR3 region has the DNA TGCAGCGTTGAAACGACTGAATTCACAGATACGCAGTATTTT.

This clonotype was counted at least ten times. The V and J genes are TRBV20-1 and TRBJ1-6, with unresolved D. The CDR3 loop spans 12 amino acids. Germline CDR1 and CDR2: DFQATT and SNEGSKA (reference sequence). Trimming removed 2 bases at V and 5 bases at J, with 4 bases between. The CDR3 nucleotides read TGCAGTGCTAGACAGGATAATTCACCCCTCCACTTT. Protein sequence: CSARQDNSPLHF.

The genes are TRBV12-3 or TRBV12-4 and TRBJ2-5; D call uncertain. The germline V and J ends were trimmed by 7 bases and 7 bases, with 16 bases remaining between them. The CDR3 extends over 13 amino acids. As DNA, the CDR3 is TGTGCCAGCAAGGGTCGGGCCCGAGGGACCCAGTACTTC. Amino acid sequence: CASKGRARGTQYF.

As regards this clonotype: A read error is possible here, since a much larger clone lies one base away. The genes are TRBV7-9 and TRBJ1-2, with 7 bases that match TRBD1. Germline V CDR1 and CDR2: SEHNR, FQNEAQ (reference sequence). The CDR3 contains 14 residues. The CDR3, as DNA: TGTGCCAGCAGCGTAGCAGAGGGGGCTGGTGGCTACACCTTC. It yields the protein CASSVAEGAGGYTF.

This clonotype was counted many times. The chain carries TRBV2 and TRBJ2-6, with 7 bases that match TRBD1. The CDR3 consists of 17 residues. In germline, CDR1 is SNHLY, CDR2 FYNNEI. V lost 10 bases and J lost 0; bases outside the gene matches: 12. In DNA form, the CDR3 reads TGTGCCACCCCAGGGGCAGGGGGTGGCTCTGGGGCCAACGTCCTGACTTTC. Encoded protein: CATPGAGGGSGANVLTF.

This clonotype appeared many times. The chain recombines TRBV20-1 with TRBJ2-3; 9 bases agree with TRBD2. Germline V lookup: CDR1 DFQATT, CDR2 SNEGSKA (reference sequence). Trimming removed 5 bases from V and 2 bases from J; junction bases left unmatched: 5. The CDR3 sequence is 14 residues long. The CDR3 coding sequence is TGCAGTGCTCGCCGACTAGCGGACACAGATACGCAGTATTTT. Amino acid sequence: CSARRLADTDTQYF.

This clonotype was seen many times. The CDR3 loop is CASSPRDTAYEQYF. The CDR3 bases are TGCGCCAGCAGCCCCCGGGACACCGCCTACGAGCAGTACTTC. The gene calls are TRBV4-3 and TRBJ2-7, with D possibly matching TRBD1 (6 bases). This CDR3 is 14 amino acids long. CDR1 and CDR2 from the germline V gene are LGHNA and YSLEER. The V gene lost 4 bases and the J gene lost 2 bases, with 12 bases spanning the gap.

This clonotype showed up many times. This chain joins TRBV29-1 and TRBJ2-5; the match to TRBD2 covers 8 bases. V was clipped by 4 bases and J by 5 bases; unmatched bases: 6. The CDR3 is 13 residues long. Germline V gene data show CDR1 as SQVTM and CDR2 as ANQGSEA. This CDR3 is CSVATGGEETQYF. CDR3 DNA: TGCAGCGTTGCCACCGGGGGGGAGGAGACCCAGTACTTC.

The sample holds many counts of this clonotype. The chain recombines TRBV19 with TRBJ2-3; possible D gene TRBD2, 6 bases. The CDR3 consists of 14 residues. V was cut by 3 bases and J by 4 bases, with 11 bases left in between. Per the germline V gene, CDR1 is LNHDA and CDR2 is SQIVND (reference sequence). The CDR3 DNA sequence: TGTGCCAGTAGTATGGAGGGGAGGCCAGATACGCAGTATTTT. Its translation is CASSMEGRPDTQYF.